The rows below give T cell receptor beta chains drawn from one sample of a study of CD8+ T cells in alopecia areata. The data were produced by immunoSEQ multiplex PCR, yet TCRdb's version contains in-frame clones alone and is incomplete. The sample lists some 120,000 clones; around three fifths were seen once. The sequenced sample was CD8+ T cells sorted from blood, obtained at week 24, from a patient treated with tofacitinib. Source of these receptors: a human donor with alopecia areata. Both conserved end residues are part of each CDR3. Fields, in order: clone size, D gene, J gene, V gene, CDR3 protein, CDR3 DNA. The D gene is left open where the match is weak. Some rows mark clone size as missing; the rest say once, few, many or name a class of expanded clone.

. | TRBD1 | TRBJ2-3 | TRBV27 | CASSQGPGQALDTQYF | TGTGCCAGCAGCCAAGGTCCGGGACAGGCATTAGATACGCAGTATTTT
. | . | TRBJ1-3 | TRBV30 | CAWGGFPGNTIYF | TGTGCCTGGGGGGGTTTCCCCGGAAACACCATATATTTT
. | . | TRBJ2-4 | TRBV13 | CASSPTGAGDYLAKNIQYF | TGTGCCAGCAGCCCAACCGGGGCAGGAGATTACTTAGCCAAAAACATTCAGTACTTC
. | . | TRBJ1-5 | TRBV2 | CASSDSPSNQPQHF | TGTGCCAGCAGTGATAGTCCTTCCAATCAGCCCCAGCATTTT
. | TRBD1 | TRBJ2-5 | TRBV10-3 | CAISEGTGPETQYF | TGTGCCATCAGTGAGGGGACAGGCCCAGAGACCCAGTACTTC
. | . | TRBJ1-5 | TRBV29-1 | CSVEDPGSNQPQHF | TGCAGCGTTGAGGACCCGGGGAGCAATCAGCCCCAGCATTTT
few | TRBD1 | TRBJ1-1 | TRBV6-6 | CASSPSGTGMVTEAFF | TGTGCCAGTTCCCCCTCCGGGACAGGGATGGTGACTGAAGCTTTCTTT
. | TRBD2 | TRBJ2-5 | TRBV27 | CASSLVMVAGGQETQYF | TGTGCCAGCAGTTTAGTTATGGTAGCGGGGGGGCAAGAGACCCAGTACTTC
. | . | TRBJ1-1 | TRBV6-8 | CASLEAFF | TGTGCCAGCCTGGAGGCTTTCTTT
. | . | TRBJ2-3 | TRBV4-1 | CASSQDGGHLTDTQYF | TGCGCCAGCAGCCAAGATGGGGGACATCTCACAGATACGCAGTATTTT
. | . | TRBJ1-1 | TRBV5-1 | CASSVSNTEAFF | TGCGCCAGCTCAGTATCGAACACTGAAGCTTTCTTT
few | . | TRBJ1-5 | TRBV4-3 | CASSPDGHSGQPQHF | TGCGCCAGCAGCCCAGACGGACACTCGGGACAGCCCCAGCATTTT
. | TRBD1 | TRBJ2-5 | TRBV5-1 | CASSWMGQGKGETQYF | TGCGCCAGCAGCTGGATGGGACAGGGAAAAGGAGAGACCCAGTACTTC
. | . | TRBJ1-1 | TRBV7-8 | CASSLAPEGATGTEAFF | TGTGCCAGCAGCTTAGCGCCGGAAGGGGCGACCGGCACTGAAGCTTTCTTT
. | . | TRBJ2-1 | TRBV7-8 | CASSLSRGLGLYNEQFF | TGTGCCAGCAGCTTATCCAGGGGTTTAGGATTATACAATGAGCAGTTCTTC
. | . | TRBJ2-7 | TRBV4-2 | CASSGQTYEQYF | TGTGCCAGCAGTGGGCAGACCTACGAGCAGTACTTC
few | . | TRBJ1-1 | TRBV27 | CASTAGGLTEAFF | TGTGCCAGCACCGCTGGAGGGCTAACTGAAGCTTTCTTT
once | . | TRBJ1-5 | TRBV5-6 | CASSLSGHSNQPQHF | TGTGCCAGCAGCTTGTCGGGGCATAGCAATCAGCCCCAGCATTTT
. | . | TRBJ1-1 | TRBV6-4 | CASSDVGNTEAFF | TGTGCCAGCAGTGATGTCGGGAACACTGAAGCTTTCTTT
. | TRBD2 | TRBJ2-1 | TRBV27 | CASSFKRGDEQFF | TGTGCCAGCAGTTTTAAGCGGGGTGATGAGCAGTTCTTC
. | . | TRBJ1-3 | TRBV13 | CASGGSPGNTIYF | TGTGCCTCCGGGGGGAGCCCTGGAAACACCATATATTTT
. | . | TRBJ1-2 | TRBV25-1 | CASIDKNYGYTF | TGTGCCAGCATCGATAAAAACTATGGCTACACCTTC
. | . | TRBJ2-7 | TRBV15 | CATSRGRGYEQYF | TGTGCCACCAGCAGAGGCAGGGGCTACGAGCAGTACTTC
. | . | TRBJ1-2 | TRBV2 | CASSDGAGPYGYTF | TGTGCCAGCAGTGACGGGGCGGGACCCTATGGCTACACCTTC
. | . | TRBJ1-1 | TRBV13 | CASSLTGSMNTEAFF | TGTGCCAGCAGCTTGACCGGGAGCATGAACACTGAAGCTTTCTTT
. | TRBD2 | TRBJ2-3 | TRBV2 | CASMGTSGRVDTQYF | TGTGCCAGCATGGGGACTAGCGGGAGAGTGGATACGCAGTATTTT
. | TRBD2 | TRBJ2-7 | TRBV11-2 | CASSLVEAGGYEQYF | TGTGCCAGCAGCTTAGTGGAAGCGGGGGGTTACGAGCAGTACTTC